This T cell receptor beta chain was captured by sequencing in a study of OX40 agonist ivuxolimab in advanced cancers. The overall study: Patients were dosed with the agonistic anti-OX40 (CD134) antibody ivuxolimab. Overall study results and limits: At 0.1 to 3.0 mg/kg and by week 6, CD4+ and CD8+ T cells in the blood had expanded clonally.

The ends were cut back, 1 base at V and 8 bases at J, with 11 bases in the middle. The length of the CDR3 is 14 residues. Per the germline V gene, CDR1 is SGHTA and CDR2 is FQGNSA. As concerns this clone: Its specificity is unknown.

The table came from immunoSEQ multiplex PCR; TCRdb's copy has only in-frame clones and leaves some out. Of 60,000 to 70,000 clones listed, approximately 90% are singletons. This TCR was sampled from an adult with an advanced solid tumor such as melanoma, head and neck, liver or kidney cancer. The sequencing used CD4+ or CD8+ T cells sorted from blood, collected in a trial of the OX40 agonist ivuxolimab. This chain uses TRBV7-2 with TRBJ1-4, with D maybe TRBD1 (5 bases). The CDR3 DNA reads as TGTGCCAGCAGCTTAGGGGGGTCTGTGGAAAAACTGTTTTTT. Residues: CASSLGGSVEKLFF.